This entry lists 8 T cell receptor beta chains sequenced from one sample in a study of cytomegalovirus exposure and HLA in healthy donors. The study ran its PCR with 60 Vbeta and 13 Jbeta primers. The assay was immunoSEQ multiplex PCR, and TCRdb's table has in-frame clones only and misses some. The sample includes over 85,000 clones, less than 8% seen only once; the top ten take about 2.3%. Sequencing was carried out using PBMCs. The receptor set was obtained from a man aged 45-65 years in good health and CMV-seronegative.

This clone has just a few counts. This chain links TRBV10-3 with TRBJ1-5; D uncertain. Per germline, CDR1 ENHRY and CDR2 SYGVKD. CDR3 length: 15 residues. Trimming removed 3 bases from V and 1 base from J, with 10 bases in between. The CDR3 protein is CAISDGRVSNQPQHF. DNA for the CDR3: TGTGCCATCAGTGATGGGCGGGTGAGCAATCAGCCCCAGCATTTT.

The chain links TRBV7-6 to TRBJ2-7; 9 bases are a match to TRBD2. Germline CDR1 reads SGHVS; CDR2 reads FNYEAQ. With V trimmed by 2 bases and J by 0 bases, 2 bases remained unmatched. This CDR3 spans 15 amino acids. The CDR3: CASSLLAGPSYEQYF. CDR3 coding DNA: TGTGCCAGCAGCTTACTAGCGGGGCCCTCCTACGAGCAGTACTTC.

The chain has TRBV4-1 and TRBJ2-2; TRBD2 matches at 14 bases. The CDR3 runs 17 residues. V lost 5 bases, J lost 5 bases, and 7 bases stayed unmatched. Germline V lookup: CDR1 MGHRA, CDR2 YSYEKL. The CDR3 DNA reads TGCGCCAGCAGCAAGGGACTAGCGGGAGCCCCAACCGGGGAGCTGTTTTTT. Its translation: CASSKGLAGAPTGELFF.

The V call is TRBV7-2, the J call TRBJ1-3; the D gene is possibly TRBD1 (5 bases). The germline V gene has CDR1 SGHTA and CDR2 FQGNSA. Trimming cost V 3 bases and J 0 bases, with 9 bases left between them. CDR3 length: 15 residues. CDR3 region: CASSLTASSGNTIYF. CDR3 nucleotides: TGTGCCAGCAGCTTGACAGCCAGCTCTGGAAACACCATATATTTT.

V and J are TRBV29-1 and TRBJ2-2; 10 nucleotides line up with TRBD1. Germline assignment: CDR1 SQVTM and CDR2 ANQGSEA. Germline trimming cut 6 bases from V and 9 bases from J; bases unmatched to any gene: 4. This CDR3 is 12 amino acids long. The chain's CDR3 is CSVDRGSRELFF. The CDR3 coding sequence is TGCAGCGTGGACAGGGGGTCTAGGGAGCTGTTTTTT.

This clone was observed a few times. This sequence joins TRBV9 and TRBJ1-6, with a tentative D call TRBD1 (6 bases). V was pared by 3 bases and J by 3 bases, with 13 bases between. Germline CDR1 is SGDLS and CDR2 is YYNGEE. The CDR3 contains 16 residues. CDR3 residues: CASSASRTDYNSPLHF. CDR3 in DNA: TGTGCCAGCAGCGCCTCCCGGACAGACTATAATTCACCCCTCCACTTT.

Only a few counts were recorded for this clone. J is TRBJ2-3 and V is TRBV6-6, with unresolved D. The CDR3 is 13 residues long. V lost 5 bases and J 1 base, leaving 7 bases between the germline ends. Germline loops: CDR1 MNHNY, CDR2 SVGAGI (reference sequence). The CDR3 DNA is TGTGCCAGCAGTCTAGGCCGCACAGATACGCAGTATTTT. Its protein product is CASSLGRTDTQYF.

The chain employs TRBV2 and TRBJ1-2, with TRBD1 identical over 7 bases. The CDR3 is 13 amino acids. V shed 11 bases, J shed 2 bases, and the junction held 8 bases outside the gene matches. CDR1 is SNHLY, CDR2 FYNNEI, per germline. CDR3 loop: CAGARGPNYGYTF. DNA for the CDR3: TGTGCCGGCGCGAGGGGGCCCAACTATGGCTACACCTTC.